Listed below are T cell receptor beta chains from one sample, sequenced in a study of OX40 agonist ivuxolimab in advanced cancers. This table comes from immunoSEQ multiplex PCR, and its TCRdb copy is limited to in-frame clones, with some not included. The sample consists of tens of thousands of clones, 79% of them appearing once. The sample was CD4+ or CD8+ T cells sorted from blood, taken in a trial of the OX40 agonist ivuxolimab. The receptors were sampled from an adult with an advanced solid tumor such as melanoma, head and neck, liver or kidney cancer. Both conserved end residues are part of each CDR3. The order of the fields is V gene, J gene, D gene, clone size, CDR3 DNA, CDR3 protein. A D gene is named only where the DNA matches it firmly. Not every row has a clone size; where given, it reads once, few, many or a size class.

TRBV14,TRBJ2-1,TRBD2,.,TGTGCCAGCCACGCCGGCGGGACTAGCGGGTGGAGCTCCTACAATGAGCAGTTCTTC,CASHAGGTSGWSSYNEQFF
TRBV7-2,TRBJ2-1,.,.,TGTGCCAGCAGCCTAGGGGCTCCTAGCAACAATGAGCAGTTCTTC,CASSLGAPSNNEQFF
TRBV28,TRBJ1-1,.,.,TGTGCCAGCAGCTCAACAGGGTCAGCTTTCTTT,CASSSTGSAFF
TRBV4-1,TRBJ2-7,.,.,TGCGCCAGCAGCCAAGGGGGGGCAGGGACGAAGAGCTCCTACGAGCAGTACTTC,CASSQGGAGTKSSYEQYF
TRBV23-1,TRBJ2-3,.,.,TGCGCCAGCAGTCACCACACAGATACGCAGTATTTT,CASSHHTDTQYF
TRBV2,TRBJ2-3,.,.,TGTGCCAGCAACGCCGACCCGAGAGATACGCAGTATTTT,CASNADPRDTQYF
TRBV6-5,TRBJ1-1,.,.,TGTGCCAGCACTCCAGGGGCGCAAACTGAAGCTTTCTTT,CASTPGAQTEAFF
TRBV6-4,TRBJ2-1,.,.,TGTGCCAGCAGTAGGCAGACCGACAATGAGCAGTTCTTC,CASSRQTDNEQFF
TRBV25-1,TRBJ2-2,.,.,TGTGCCACCTCCAAGGCTGTTCATACCGGGGAGCTGTTTTTT,CATSKAVHTGELFF
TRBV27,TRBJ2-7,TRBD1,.,TGTGCCAGCAGTTTATCGAGGACAGGGAGTTACGAGCAGTACTTC,CASSLSRTGSYEQYF
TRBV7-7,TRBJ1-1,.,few,TGTGCTAGCCCCAGAGGGGAACTTGAAGCTTTCTTT,CASPRGELEAFF
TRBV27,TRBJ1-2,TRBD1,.,TGTGCCAGCAGTTCAGGGGGAGACTATGGCTACACCTTC,CASSSGGDYGYTF
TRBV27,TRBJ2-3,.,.,TGTGCCAGCAGTTCACCCGGGCCGATAGATACGCAGTATTTT,CASSSPGPIDTQYF
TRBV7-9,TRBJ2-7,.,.,TGTGCCAGCAGCTTAGAGCGGGTCTCCCCCTACGAGCAGTACTTC,CASSLERVSPYEQYF